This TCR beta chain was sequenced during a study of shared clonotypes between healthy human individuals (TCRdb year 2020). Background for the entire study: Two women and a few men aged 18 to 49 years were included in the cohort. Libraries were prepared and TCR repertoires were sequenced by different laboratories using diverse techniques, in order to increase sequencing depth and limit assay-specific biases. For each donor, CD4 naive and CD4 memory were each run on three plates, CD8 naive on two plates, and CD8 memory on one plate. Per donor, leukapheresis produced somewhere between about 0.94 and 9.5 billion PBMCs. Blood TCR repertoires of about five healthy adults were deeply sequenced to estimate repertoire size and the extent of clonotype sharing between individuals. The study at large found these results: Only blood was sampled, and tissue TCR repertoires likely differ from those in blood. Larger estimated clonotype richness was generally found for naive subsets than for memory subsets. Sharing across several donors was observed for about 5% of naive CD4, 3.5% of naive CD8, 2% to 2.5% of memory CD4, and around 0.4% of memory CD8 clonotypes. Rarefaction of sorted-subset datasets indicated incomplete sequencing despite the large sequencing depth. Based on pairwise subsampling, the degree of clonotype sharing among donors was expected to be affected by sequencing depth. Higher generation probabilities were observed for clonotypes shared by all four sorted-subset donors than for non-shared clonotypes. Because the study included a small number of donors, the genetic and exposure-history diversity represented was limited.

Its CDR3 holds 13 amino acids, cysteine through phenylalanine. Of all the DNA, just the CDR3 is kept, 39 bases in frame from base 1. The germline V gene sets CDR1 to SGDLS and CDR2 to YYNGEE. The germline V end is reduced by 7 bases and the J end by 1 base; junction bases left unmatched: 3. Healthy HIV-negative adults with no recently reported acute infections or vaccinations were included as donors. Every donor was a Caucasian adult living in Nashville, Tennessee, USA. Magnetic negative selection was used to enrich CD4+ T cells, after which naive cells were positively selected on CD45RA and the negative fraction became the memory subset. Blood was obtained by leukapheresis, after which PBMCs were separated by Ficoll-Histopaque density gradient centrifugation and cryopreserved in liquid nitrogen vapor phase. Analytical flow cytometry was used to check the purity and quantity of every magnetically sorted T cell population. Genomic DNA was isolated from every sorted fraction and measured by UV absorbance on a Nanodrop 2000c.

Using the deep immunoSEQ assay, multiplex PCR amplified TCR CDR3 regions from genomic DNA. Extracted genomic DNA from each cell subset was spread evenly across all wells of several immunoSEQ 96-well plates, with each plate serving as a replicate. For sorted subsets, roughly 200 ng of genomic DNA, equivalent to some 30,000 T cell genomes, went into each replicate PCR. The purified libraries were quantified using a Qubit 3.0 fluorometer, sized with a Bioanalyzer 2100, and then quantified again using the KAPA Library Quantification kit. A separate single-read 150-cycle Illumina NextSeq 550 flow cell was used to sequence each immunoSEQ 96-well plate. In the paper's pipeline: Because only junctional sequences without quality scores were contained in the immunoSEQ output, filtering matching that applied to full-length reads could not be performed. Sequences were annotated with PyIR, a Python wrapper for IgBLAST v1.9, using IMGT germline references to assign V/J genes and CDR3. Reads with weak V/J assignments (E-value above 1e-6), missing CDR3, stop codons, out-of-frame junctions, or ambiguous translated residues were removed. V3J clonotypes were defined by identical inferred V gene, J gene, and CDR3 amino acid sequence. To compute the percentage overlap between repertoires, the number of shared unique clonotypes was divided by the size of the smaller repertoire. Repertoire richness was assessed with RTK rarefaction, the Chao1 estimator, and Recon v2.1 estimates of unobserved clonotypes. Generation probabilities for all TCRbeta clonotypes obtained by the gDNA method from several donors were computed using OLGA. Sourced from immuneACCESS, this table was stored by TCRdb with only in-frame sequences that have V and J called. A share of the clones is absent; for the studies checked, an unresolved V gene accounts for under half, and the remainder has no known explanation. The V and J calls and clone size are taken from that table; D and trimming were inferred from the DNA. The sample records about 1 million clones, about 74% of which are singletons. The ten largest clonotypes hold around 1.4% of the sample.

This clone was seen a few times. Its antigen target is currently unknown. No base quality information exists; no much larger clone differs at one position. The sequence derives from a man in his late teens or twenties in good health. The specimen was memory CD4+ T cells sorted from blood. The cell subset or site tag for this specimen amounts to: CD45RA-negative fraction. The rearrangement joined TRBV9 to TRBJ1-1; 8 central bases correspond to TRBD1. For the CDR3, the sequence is CASGDRTNTEAFF. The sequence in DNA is TGTGCCAGCGGGGACAGGACGAACACTGAAGCTTTCTTT.